The 3 T cell receptor beta chains presented below share a single source sample, sequenced in a study of blood T cell repertoires in COVID-19. The protocol was immunoSEQ multiplex PCR, while the TCRdb copy is restricted to in-frame clones and leaves out a portion. The table shows some 110,000 clones, with roughly four fifths occurring only once. Sequencing was done on a sample of peripheral blood. These receptors were obtained from a woman aged 55-69 years with acute or convalescent COVID-19.

This clone was recorded a few times. J is TRBJ1-1 and V is TRBV3-1 (or the pseudogene TRBV3-2); perhaps TRBD1 as D (6 bases). The ends were cut back, 3 bases at V and 1 base at J, with 12 bases in the middle. The CDR3 runs 15 residues. Germline V CDR1 and CDR2: LGHDT, YNNKEL (reference sequence). The CDR3: CASSQGLQGNTEAFF. The CDR3 DNA reads as TGTGCCAGCAGCCAGGGACTACAGGGGAACACTGAAGCTTTCTTT.

This clone has only one observation. The V call is TRBV18, the J call TRBJ2-3, with 9 bases fitting TRBD1. This CDR3 spans 15 amino acids. The ends lost 4 bases at V and 7 bases at J; junction bases unmatched: 9. The germline V gene encodes CDR1 KGHSH and CDR2 LQKENI. The CDR3 DNA reads as TGTGCCAGCTCACTATCGGGACAGGGAAGAAATACGCAGTATTTT. It translates to CASSLSGQGRNTQYF.

The rearrangement links TRBV19 to TRBJ1-2; 7 nucleotides agree with TRBD1. The CDR3 sequence is 13 residues long. Germline V gives CDR1 LNHDA, CDR2 SQIVND (reference sequence). V shed 5 bases and J 7 bases; nucleotides not matched to a gene: 7. DNA for the CDR3: TGTGCCAGTAGTGTACAGGGGATGGGTGGCTACACCTTC. Amino acids: CASSVQGMGGYTF.